These 11 T cell receptor beta chains came from one sample sequenced in a study of T cell repertoires in ileal Crohn's disease. The time point: neoterminal ileum biopsy at postoperative endoscopy, about 6 months after surgery. The repertoire was sequenced with immunoSEQ multiplex PCR; TCRdb's copy has only in-frame clones and lacks some. Among some 13,000 clones listed, approximately 78% were seen once. The specimen was ileal tissue. These TCRs come from an adult with Crohn's disease.

This clone is a singleton in its sample. The chain combines TRBV30 with TRBJ1-2, with 9 bases lining up with TRBD1. Germline V gene sequence: CDR1 GTSNPN, CDR2 SVGIG (reference sequence). This CDR3 contains 15 residues. With V trimmed by 0 bases and J by 4 bases, 6 bases remained unmatched. CDR3 DNA: TGTGCCTGGAGTGTACGGGGACAGGGCACCTATGGCTACACCTTC. It codes for CAWSVRGQGTYGYTF.

The chain employs TRBV6-1 and TRBJ1-1; TRBD1 matches at 7 bases. Trimming cost V 8 bases and J 1 base; bases outside gene matches: 7. Germline values: CDR1 MNHNS, CDR2 SASEGT. The CDR3 contains 14 residues. The CDR3 region is CASRQGVENTEAFF. The CDR3 DNA reads as TGTGCCAGCCGACAGGGCGTCGAGAACACTGAAGCTTTCTTT.

This rearrangement joins TRBV18 to TRBJ1-1; D is unresolved. The V gene's germline CDR1 is KGHSH and CDR2 LQKENI. The CDR3 is made up of 13 amino acids. V lost 4 bases, J lost 1 base, and 7 bases lay in between. The CDR3 protein is CASSRLGNTEAFF. In DNA, the CDR3 is TGTGCCAGCTCACGACTAGGGAACACTGAAGCTTTCTTT.

This clone was counted a few times. V is TRBV6-5 and J is TRBJ1-1; D possibly corresponds to TRBD1 (6 bases). V was trimmed by 2 bases and J by 8 bases, leaving 9 bases between them. Germline CDR1 MNHEY, CDR2 SVGAGI. CDR3 size: 12 residues. The CDR3 DNA sequence: TGTGCCAGCAGTTACCGGCAGGGGGAAGCTTTCTTT. Protein sequence: CASSYRQGEAFF.

This clone was detected only a few times. V and J are TRBV5-1 and TRBJ1-5, with no clear D. The length of the CDR3 is 13 residues. Trimming removed 5 bases at V and 3 bases at J, with 9 bases between. Germline V gives CDR1 SGHRS, CDR2 YFSETQ. CDR3 in amino acids: CASRREVNQPQHF. The DNA of the CDR3 is TGCGCCAGCAGACGGGAGGTCAATCAGCCCCAGCATTTT.

The rearrangement joins TRBV4-1 to TRBJ1-2, with a weak D call TRBD1 (5 bases). Per the germline V gene, CDR1 is MGHRA and CDR2 is YSYEKL. V was shortened by 6 bases and J by 10 bases, with 15 bases between the two germline ends. The CDR3 has 12 residues. Here the CDR3 reads CASRGPTDSYTF. The CDR3 DNA follows: TGCGCCAGCAGAGGACCGACAGATTCCTACACCTTC.

The V call is TRBV6-1, the J call TRBJ2-5; 10 positions match TRBD2. The end of the DNA is better explained by TRBJ2-7, so the J call may be wrong. Germline V gene lookup returns CDR1 MNHNS and CDR2 SASEGT. The CDR3 is made up of 15 amino acids. CDR3 DNA sequence: TGTGCCAGCGTTAGACTAGCGGGTGCTTCCTACGAGCAGTACTTC. Residues: CASVRLAGASYEQYF.

The rearrangement links TRBV5-4 to TRBJ1-6, with D possibly being TRBD1 (6 bases). Deletions cut 4 bases from V and 7 bases from J, with 15 bases between. The germline CDR1 and CDR2 sequences are SGHNT and YYREEE (reference sequence). This CDR3 has 15 amino acids. CDR3 sequence (DNA): TGTGCCAGCAGCCCCGACACAGGGCAGAATTCACCCCTCCACTTT. Protein product: CASSPDTGQNSPLHF.

This chain uses TRBV25-1 with TRBJ2-5, with 9 nucleotides matching TRBD1. The J segment lost 5 bases and the V segment lost 5 bases, leaving 6 bases of the junction unmatched. The CDR3 is 14 residues long. Germline V gene lookup returns CDR1 MGHDK and CDR2 SYGVNS. CDR3 nucleotide sequence: TGTGCCAGCAGTTTCGCGGGGACAGGGGAGACCCAGTACTTC. It specifies CASSFAGTGETQYF.

The table lists this clone with a count of one. The V and J genes are TRBV10-3 and TRBJ2-3; 9 bases are shared with TRBD2. Germline V lookup: CDR1 ENHRY, CDR2 SYGVKD. The CDR3 extends over 19 amino acids. V shed 5 bases and J 6 bases; nucleotides not matched to a gene: 21. In nucleotides, the CDR3 is TGTGCCATCAGTTCGGTAAGGGCGGCTAGCGGGACTCAAAAGGATACGCAGTATTTT. Translating it yields CAISSVRAASGTQKDTQYF.

This chain links TRBV28 with TRBJ1-2, with 9 positions matching TRBD1. This CDR3 is built from 14 residues. Germline CDR1 reads MDHEN; CDR2 reads SYDVKM. The junction had 5 bases not matched to a gene; V was cut back by 5 bases and J by 4 bases. CDR3 in DNA: TGTGCCAGCAGTCCCCGGGACAGGGTCTATGGCTACACCTTC. Protein product: CASSPRDRVYGYTF.